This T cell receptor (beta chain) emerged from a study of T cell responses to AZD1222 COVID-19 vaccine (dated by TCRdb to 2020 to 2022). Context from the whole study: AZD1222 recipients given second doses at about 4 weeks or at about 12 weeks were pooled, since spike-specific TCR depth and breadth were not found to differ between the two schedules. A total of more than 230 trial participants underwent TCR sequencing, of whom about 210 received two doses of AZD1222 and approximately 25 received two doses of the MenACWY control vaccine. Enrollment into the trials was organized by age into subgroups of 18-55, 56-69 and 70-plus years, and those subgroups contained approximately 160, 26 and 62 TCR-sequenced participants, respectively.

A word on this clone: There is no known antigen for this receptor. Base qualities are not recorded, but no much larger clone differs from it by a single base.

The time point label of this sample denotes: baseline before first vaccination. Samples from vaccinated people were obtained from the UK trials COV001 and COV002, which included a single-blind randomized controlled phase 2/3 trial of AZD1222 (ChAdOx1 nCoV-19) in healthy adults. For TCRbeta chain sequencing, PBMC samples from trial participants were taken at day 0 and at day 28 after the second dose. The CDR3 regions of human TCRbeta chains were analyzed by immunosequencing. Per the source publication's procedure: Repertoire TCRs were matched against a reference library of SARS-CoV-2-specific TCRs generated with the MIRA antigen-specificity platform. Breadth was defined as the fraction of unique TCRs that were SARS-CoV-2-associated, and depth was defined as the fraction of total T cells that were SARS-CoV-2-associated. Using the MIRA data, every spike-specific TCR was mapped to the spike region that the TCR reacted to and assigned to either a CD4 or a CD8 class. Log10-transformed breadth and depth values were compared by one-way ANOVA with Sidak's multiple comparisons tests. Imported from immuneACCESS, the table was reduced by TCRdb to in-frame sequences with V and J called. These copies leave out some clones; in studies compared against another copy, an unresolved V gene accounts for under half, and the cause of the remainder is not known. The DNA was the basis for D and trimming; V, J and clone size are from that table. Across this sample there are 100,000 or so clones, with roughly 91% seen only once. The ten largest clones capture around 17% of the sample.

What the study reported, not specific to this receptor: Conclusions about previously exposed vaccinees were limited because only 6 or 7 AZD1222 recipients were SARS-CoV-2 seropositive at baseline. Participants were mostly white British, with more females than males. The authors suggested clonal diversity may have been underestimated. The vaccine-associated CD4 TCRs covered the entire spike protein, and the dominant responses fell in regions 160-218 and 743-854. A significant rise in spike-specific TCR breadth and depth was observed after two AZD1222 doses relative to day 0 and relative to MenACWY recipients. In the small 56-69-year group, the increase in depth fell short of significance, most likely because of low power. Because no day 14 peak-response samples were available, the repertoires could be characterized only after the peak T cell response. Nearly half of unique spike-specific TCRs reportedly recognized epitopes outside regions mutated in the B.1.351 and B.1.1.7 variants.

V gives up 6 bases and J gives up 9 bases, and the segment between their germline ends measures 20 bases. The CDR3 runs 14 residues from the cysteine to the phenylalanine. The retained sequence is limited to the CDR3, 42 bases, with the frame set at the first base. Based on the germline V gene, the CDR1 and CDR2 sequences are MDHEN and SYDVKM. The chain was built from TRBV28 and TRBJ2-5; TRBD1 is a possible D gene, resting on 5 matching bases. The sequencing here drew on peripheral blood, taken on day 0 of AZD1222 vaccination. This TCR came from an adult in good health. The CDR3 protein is CASRQGPGLGAQYF. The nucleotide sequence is TGTGCCAGCAGACAAGGACCTGGTCTAGGGGCCCAGTACTTC.